This note documents a single TCR beta chain sequence. The entry originates in a study of blood T cell repertoires in COVID-19. Profiling relied on immunoSEQ multiplex PCR, and the TCRdb table lists in-frame clones only, not all of them. The data show 250,000 or so clones, almost 90% seen once. The CDR3 has 17 amino acids. This TCR was sampled from a woman in her sixties with COVID-19, enrolled during active disease. The chain joins TRBV21-1 to TRBJ1-5; the table names TRBD1, a call not compared with the DNA. TRBV21-1 is flagged as a pseudogene. The sample taken for sequencing was peripheral blood. The CDR3, as DNA: TGTGCCAGACACCGGACAGGGAGGGTTTATAGCAATCAGCCCCAGCATTTT. Its translation: CARHRTGRVYSNQPQHF.